This TCR beta chain was profiled in a study of T cells in Graves' hyperthyroidism and ophthalmopathy. The authors deemed Graves' hyperthyroidism stable absent ophthalmopathy progression within 18 months. Each 10 ml fresh peripheral blood draw supplied the PBMCs. This clonotype has just one count. Its antigen is still unknown. Researchers amplified the TCR beta CDR3 regions from RNA transcripts. Carried out on the TCR CDR3, a first-round RT-PCR used the HTBI primer set. TCRdb analysed the multiplex PCR reads with MiXCR anew, one entry per CDR3 protein. The data contain around 200,000 distinct CDR3 sequences, around 16% of them singletons. General observations from the study: Most thyroid clonotypes expanded above 0.001 appeared in blood too.

CDR3 size: 12 residues. V lost 4 bases and J lost 4, with 9 bases in between. In germline, CDR1 is SGHRS, CDR2 YFSETQ. The rearrangement links TRBV5-1 to TRBJ2-7; D tentatively fits TRBD1 or TRBD2 (5 bases each). What was sequenced was blood. The receptor was isolated from a man in his forties or fifties with Graves' hyperthyroidism. CDR3: CASSRDAYEQYF. In DNA, the CDR3 is TGCGCCAGCAGCCGGGACGCATACGAGCAGTACTTC.